Following are 2 T cell receptor beta chains from one sample sequenced in a study of blood T cell repertoires in COVID-19. Sequenced by immunoSEQ multiplex PCR; TCRdb stores in-frame clones only, minus some. The sample lists 120,000 to 150,000 clones, about 85% occurring once. The sample consisted of peripheral blood. These receptors came from a human donor with acute or convalescent COVID-19. The donor label of this sample is uncertain.

This chain connects TRBV12-3 or TRBV12-4 to TRBJ1-1, with unresolved D. The CDR3 totals 12 residues. Trimming removed 7 bases at V and 10 bases at J, with 16 bases between. In nucleotides, the CDR3 is TGTGCCAGCAACCGACCCAGCTCGGGAGCTTTCTTT. Protein sequence: CASNRPSSGAFF.

The chain employs TRBV28 and TRBJ1-5; D may be TRBD1 (5 bases). Trimming pared 7 bases from V and 2 bases from J, leaving 9 bases between. Germline loops: CDR1 MDHEN, CDR2 SYDVKM. This CDR3 contains 13 residues. In DNA form, the CDR3 reads TGTGCCAGCACCGCACAGGGCAATCAGCCCCAGCATTTT. As protein: CASTAQGNQPQHF.